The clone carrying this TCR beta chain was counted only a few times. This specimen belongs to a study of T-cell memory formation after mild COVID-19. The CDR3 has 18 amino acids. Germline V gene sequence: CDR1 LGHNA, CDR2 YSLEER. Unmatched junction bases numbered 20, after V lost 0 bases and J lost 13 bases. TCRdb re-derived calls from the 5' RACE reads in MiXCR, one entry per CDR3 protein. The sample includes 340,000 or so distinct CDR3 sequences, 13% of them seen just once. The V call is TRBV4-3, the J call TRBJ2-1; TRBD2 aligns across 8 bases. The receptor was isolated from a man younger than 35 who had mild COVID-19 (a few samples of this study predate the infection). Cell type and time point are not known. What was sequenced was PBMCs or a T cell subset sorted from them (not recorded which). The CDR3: CASSQDRLAGGPRIGQFF. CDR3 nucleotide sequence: TGCGCCAGCAGCCAAGATCGTCTGGCGGGGGGCCCCCGGATTGGACAGTTCTTC.